This T cell receptor beta chain originates from a study of T cell clones after liver transplantation. Study overall: Samples came from ITN030ST, which attempted immunosuppression withdrawal within 2 years of liver transplantation. Third-party-reactive TCRbeta sequences from pre-transplant mixed lymphocyte reactions served as antigen-independent comparators. Points from the study as a whole: Compared with third party-reactive sequences, donor-reactive ones declined more, independent of withdrawal success.

Sequencing used immunoSEQ multiplex PCR; TCRdb keeps in-frame clones, though not all of them. The table shows tens of thousands of clones, with about 64% occurring only once. Germline V gives CDR1 ENHRY, CDR2 SYGVKD. The CDR3 loop spans 14 amino acids. Notes on this clone: The antigen is not known.

The chain is built from TRBV10-3 and TRBJ2-1; 9 nucleotides agree with TRBD2. The input for sequencing was CD4+ T cells from blood, taken before liver transplant. This clonotype was sampled from a human donor who received a liver transplant. DNA of the CDR3: TGTGCAACCTCAGTGGGCGGGGGGGCCGATGAGCAGTTCTTC. Its protein is CATSVGGGADEQFF.